This is a list of T cell receptor beta chains from one sample in a study of blood T cell repertoires in COVID-19. Sequenced by immunoSEQ multiplex PCR; TCRdb stores in-frame clones only, minus some. The data contain a few hundred thousand clones, roughly 85% of them singletons. Sequencing was carried out using peripheral blood. These receptors were taken from a human donor in a cohort sampled during active COVID-19. CDR3s include the opening cysteine and the closing phenylalanine or tryptophan. Fields, in order: J gene, CDR3 length, clone size, V gene, D gene, CDR3 protein, CDR3 DNA. A D gene is named only where the DNA matches it firmly. For some rows the clone size is stated as once, few or many, or as a class when expanded; others skip it.

j_gene: TRBJ1-1
len: 15
abundance: NA
v_gene: TRBV6-5
d_gene: NA
CDR3aa: CASSRNPGLNTEAFF
CDR3nt: TGTGCCAGCAGCCGAAATCCCGGGTTGAACACTGAAGCTTTCTTT

j_gene: TRBJ2-7
len: 15
abundance: NA
v_gene: TRBV7-3
d_gene: TRBD2
CDR3aa: CASSQTGTSFTEQYF
CDR3nt: TGTGCCAGCAGCCAGACCGGGACTAGTTTTACGGAGCAGTACTTC

j_gene: TRBJ1-5
len: 13
abundance: NA
v_gene: TRBV7-9
d_gene: NA
CDR3aa: CASSTTGNQPQHF
CDR3nt: TGTGCCAGCAGCACCACGGGGAATCAGCCCCAGCATTTT

j_gene: TRBJ1-1
len: 14
abundance: NA
v_gene: TRBV11-2
d_gene: NA
CDR3aa: CASSLGRVNTEAFF
CDR3nt: TGTGCCAGCAGCCTGGGGAGGGTGAACACTGAAGCTTTCTTT

j_gene: TRBJ2-2
len: 14
abundance: NA
v_gene: TRBV2
d_gene: NA
CDR3aa: CAGKGDSNTGELFF
CDR3nt: TGTGCCGGCAAAGGGGACTCGAACACCGGGGAGCTGTTTTTT

j_gene: TRBJ2-2
len: 13
abundance: NA
v_gene: TRBV11-3
d_gene: NA
CDR3aa: CASSYRLAGELFF
CDR3nt: TGTGCCAGCAGCTACCGGTTAGCCGGGGAGCTGTTTTTT

j_gene: TRBJ2-2
len: 15
abundance: NA
v_gene: TRBV24-1
d_gene: NA
CDR3aa: CATSDRVRAPGELFF
CDR3nt: TGTGCCACCAGTGATCGAGTCAGGGCTCCCGGGGAGCTGTTTTTT

j_gene: TRBJ1-2
len: 13
abundance: NA
v_gene: TRBV12-3/TRBV12-4
d_gene: TRBD1
CDR3aa: CASSRGQGNGYTF
CDR3nt: TGTGCCAGCAGCAGAGGACAGGGTAACGGCTACACCTTC

j_gene: TRBJ1-6
len: 13
abundance: NA
v_gene: TRBV6-4
d_gene: TRBD1
CDR3aa: CASREQGNSPLHF
CDR3nt: TGTGCCAGCAGAGAACAGGGGAATTCACCCCTCCACTTT

j_gene: TRBJ2-7
len: 13
abundance: NA
v_gene: TRBV2
d_gene: NA
CDR3aa: CASDPAEAYEQYF
CDR3nt: TGTGCCAGTGACCCGGCTGAGGCCTACGAGCAGTACTTC

j_gene: TRBJ1-3
len: 15
abundance: NA
v_gene: TRBV7-6
d_gene: NA
CDR3aa: CASSPQGMPSNTIYF
CDR3nt: TGTGCCAGCAGTCCACAGGGTATGCCATCGAACACCATATATTTT

j_gene: TRBJ2-5
len: 14
abundance: NA
v_gene: TRBV5-5
d_gene: NA
CDR3aa: CASSLGSAGETQYF
CDR3nt: TGTGCCAGCAGCTTGGGATCCGCGGGAGAGACCCAGTACTTC

j_gene: TRBJ1-2
len: 13
abundance: NA
v_gene: TRBV2
d_gene: NA
CDR3aa: CASSLDSNYGYTF
CDR3nt: TGTGCCAGCAGTTTGGACAGTAACTATGGCTACACCTTC

j_gene: TRBJ1-1
len: 13
abundance: NA
v_gene: TRBV11-3
d_gene: NA
CDR3aa: CASSLSGDTEAFF
CDR3nt: TGTGCCAGCAGCTTATCAGGGGACACTGAAGCTTTCTTT

j_gene: TRBJ1-2
len: 15
abundance: once
v_gene: TRBV18
d_gene: NA
CDR3aa: CASSPRPGDSNGYTF
CDR3nt: TGTGCCAGCTCACCAAGGCCAGGGGATTCAAATGGCTACACCTTC

j_gene: TRBJ1-1
len: 14
abundance: NA
v_gene: TRBV9
d_gene: NA
CDR3aa: CASGVTEKRTEAFF
CDR3nt: TGTGCCAGCGGGGTGACAGAAAAACGGACTGAAGCTTTCTTT

j_gene: TRBJ1-1
len: 13
abundance: NA
v_gene: TRBV9
d_gene: NA
CDR3aa: CASSPWRDGGAFF
CDR3nt: TGTGCCAGCAGCCCTTGGAGGGACGGGGGAGCTTTCTTT

j_gene: TRBJ2-4
len: 17
abundance: NA
v_gene: TRBV19
d_gene: NA
CDR3aa: CASSIYRPGSDKNIQYF
CDR3nt: TGTGCCAGTAGTATCTATAGGCCGGGGTCCGACAAAAACATTCAGTACTTC

j_gene: TRBJ2-3
len: 15
abundance: NA
v_gene: TRBV6-5
d_gene: NA
CDR3aa: CASSQRQLVPDTQYF
CDR3nt: TGTGCCAGCAGTCAACGACAGTTGGTTCCAGATACGCAGTATTTT

j_gene: TRBJ2-5
len: 15
abundance: NA
v_gene: TRBV5-1
d_gene: NA
CDR3aa: CASSGRGADQETQYF
CDR3nt: TGCGCCAGCAGCGGCCGGGGGGCCGACCAAGAGACCCAGTACTTC

j_gene: TRBJ1-3
len: 13
abundance: NA
v_gene: TRBV2
d_gene: NA
CDR3aa: CATSPGPGNTIYF
CDR3nt: TGTGCCACCTCGCCTGGCCCTGGAAACACCATATATTTT

j_gene: TRBJ2-7
len: 14
abundance: NA
v_gene: TRBV5-1
d_gene: TRBD2
CDR3aa: CASSLREGSYEQYF
CDR3nt: TGCGCCAGCAGCTTGCGGGAGGGCTCCTACGAGCAGTACTTC

j_gene: TRBJ2-6
len: 16
abundance: NA
v_gene: TRBV15
d_gene: NA
CDR3aa: CATSALGGSGANVLTF
CDR3nt: TGTGCCACCAGCGCCTTGGGAGGCTCTGGGGCCAACGTCCTGACTTTC

j_gene: TRBJ1-2
len: 14
abundance: NA
v_gene: TRBV5-1
d_gene: NA
CDR3aa: CASSLQGESHGYTF
CDR3nt: TGCGCCAGCAGCTTACAGGGTGAGAGCCATGGCTACACCTTC

j_gene: TRBJ1-2
len: 14
abundance: NA
v_gene: TRBV18
d_gene: TRBD1
CDR3aa: CASSPRQGDYGYTF
CDR3nt: TGTGCCAGCTCACCTCGACAGGGTGACTATGGCTACACCTTC

j_gene: TRBJ1-1
len: 13
abundance: once
v_gene: TRBV9
d_gene: NA
CDR3aa: CASSDPSPIEAFF
CDR3nt: TGTGCCAGCAGCGACCCATCCCCTATTGAAGCTTTCTTT

j_gene: TRBJ1-2
len: 15
abundance: NA
v_gene: TRBV3-1/TRBV3-2
d_gene: TRBD1
CDR3aa: CASSQPDRGNYGYTF
CDR3nt: TGTGCCAGCAGCCAACCTGACAGGGGTAACTATGGCTACACCTTC

j_gene: TRBJ2-1
len: 16
abundance: NA
v_gene: TRBV7-9
d_gene: TRBD2
CDR3aa: CASILRAGGQYNEQFF
CDR3nt: TGTGCCAGCATCCTAAGAGCGGGGGGGCAGTACAATGAGCAGTTCTTC